The source of this TCR beta chain is a study of blood T cell repertoires in COVID-19. Germline CDR1 reads MNHNS; CDR2 reads SASEGT. The length of the CDR3 is 14 residues. Trimming stripped 3 bases from V and 6 bases from J, with 9 bases between. The sample holds a few counts of this clone. Per the study methods: For nucleated cells, counts were estimated from reference gene primer amplification. Repertoires were generated with immunoSEQ multiplex PCR, while TCRdb's copy carries only in-frame clones and drops some. The D gene and trimming were derived from the DNA, and the V and J assignments and clone size from that table. The table has 100,000 to 150,000 clones, around 89% seen once.

This chain links TRBV6-1 with TRBJ1-6; D not resolved. The sequencing sample was made of peripheral blood. The receptor was isolated from a man aged 50-59 years with active or convalescent COVID-19. DNA of the CDR3: TGTGCCAGCAGTGACAGTCGACTTAATTCACCCCTCCACTTT. Translated: CASSDSRLNSPLHF.